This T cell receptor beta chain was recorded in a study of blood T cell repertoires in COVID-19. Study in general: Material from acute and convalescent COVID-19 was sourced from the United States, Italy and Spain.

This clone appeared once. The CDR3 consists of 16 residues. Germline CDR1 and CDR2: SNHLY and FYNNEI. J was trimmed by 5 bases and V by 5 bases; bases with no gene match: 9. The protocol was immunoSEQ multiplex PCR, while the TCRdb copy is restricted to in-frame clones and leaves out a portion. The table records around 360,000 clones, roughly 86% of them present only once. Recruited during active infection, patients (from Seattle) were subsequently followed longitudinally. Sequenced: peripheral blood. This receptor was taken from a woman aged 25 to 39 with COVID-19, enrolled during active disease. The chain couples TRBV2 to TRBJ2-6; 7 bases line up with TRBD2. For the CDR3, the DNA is TGTGCCAGCAGTACCGGGGGAGGGCAGAGGGCCAACGTCCTGACTTTC. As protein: CASSTGGGQRANVLTF.